This paragraph reports one TCR beta chain. Its specific antigen is unknown. No base quality values were provided; no much bigger clone lies one nucleotide off. Inclusive of the bounding cysteine and phenylalanine, the CDR3 is 15 residues long. The DNA shown is the 45-base CDR3, in frame from base 1. Reading the germline V gene gives CDR1 LGHNA and CDR2 YSLEER. V ends up 3 bases short and J 8 bases short, with an unmatched junction base count of 5. The immunoSEQ Assay was the method used to sequence TCRbeta CDR3 regions. After extraction, genomic DNA underwent amplification by bias-controlled multiplex PCR, followed by high-throughput sequencing. The original pipeline was this. To quantify the absolute abundance of each unique TCRbeta CDR3 region, sequences were collapsed and filtered. T cell fraction was estimated by normalizing TCRbeta template counts to usable DNA, which was measured by amplifying reference genes present in all nucleated cells. Repertoire TCRs were annotated as SARS-CoV-2-specific by exact matching of V gene, CDR3 amino acid sequence and J gene to a known reactive TCR set. The reference SARS-CoV-2 TCR set was obtained from MIRA and was filtered for enrichment in COVID-19-positive ImmuneCODE repertoires, whereby public or cross-reactive TCRs were removed. Based on the MIRA antigens, annotated TCRs were further analysed at the level of specific ORF or position within ORF. Breadth was defined as the number of annotated unique rearrangements divided by the total number of unique productive rearrangements, and depth was defined as the summed frequency of the annotated unique rearrangements. Group comparisons of TCR breadth used two-sided Wilcoxon rank-sum tests. The clones in this table, taken by TCRdb from immuneACCESS, are in-frame only. Not every clone is retained; where verified, under half of the shortfall comes from an unresolved V gene, and the cause of the rest is unknown. The DNA was the basis for D and trimming; V, J and clone size are from that table. The sample yields around 340,000 clones; 65% to 90% were counted once. The ten top clones hold about 10% of the sample.

This sample stems from a study of Ad26.COV2.S vaccination and SARS-CoV-2 variants (dated by TCRdb to 2020 to 2022). As for the study more broadly: Vaccine-arm donors were drawn from COV1001, a multicentre, randomized, double-blind, placebo-controlled phase I-IIa trial of Ad26.COV2.S in healthy adults. Dosing of Ad26.COV2.S was intramuscular, at either 5x10^10 or 1x10^11 viral particles, delivered as one shot or as two shots spaced 56 days apart. TCRbeta repertoire sequencing was used to assess the specificity and breadth of SARS-CoV-2-reactive T cell receptors after Ad26.COV2.S vaccination. Participants in the trial were split at random into five groups of five each, receiving low-dose or high-dose Ad26.COV2.S once or twice, or else placebo on both occasions. A total of approximately 30 samples were included in the TCR-sequenced set, comprising roughly 19 Ad26.COV2.S vaccine recipients, 5 placebo recipients and 8 SARS-CoV-2 convalescent individuals. Throughout the experiments and outcome assessment, investigators stayed blinded to trial group allocation. The investigation overall reported the following: Non-spike TCR breadth was comparable between vaccine and placebo recipients, consistent with the vaccine containing only spike. Compared with placebo recipients, Ad26.COV2.S recipients showed higher spike-specific TCR breadth (P = 0.0014). Comparing responses between vaccine doses or regimens was not something the study was powered to do. After vaccination, spike-specific CD8+ and CD4+ T cell responses were reported to show substantial breadth. It was noted by the authors that total T cell responses may have been underestimated by the TCR breadth and depth analyses.

The treatment or condition label corresponds to: some 20 received Ad26.COV2.S at low or high dose, single or two shots; 5 received placebo; per-sample allocation not given. Repertoires of vaccine and placebo recipients were sequenced from samples collected on day 63 after the first injection. In Cohort 1b, more than 20 adults aged 18-55 years were enrolled at a single site in Boston, USA, between 29 July and 7 August 2020. As a vaccine, Ad26.COV2.S was a replication-incompetent adenovirus type 26 vector that expressed a prefusion-stabilized SARS-CoV-2 spike protein derived from the original Wuhan strain.

Sequenced material: peripheral blood, taken in a trial of Ad26.COV2.S vaccine versus placebo. The source is a person aged 18-60 years who received the Ad26.COV2.S COVID-19 vaccine or a placebo. The chain couples TRBV4-3 to TRBJ2-1; 12 bases in the middle match TRBD2. The CDR3 region has the sequence CASSHLAGGLDEQFF. The DNA reads TGCGCCAGCAGCCACCTAGCGGGAGGGCTCGATGAGCAGTTCTTC.